This T cell receptor (beta chain) comes out of a study of PD-1 blockade in mismatch repair-deficient tumors. Overall study: Patients had eleven to twelve mismatch repair-deficient cancer types and were previously treated and progressing. Findings and limits, study-wide: After pembrolizumab, tumor-resident clones rose rapidly, then generally contracted before radiologic responses.

The data were produced by immunoSEQ multiplex PCR, yet TCRdb's version contains in-frame clones alone and is incomplete. In the table there are 95,000 to 150,000 clones, about 86% of which are singletons. The V gene lost 3 bases and the J gene lost 3 bases, with 8 bases spanning the gap. The CDR3 runs to 13 residues. Germline CDR1 reads WNHNN; CDR2 reads SYGVQD (reference sequence). PCR or immunohistochemistry showed mismatch repair deficiency in every enrolled patient. With respect to this clone: Its cognate antigen is unknown.

The clonotype was recovered from an adult with mismatch repair-deficient cancer. This rearrangement joins TRBV10-1 to TRBJ1-1, with a possible D match to TRBD1 (5 bases). The sequencing here drew on peripheral blood, taken 44 weeks after starting pembrolizumab. The CDR3 here is CASSDWGHTEAFF. DNA for the CDR3: TGCGCCAGCAGTGATTGGGGACACACTGAAGCTTTCTTT.